One and the same sample provided the 15 T cell receptor beta chains below, sequenced in a study of blood T cell repertoires in COVID-19. Clones were read by immunoSEQ multiplex PCR, and TCRdb kept only the in-frame ones, dropping some. The sample yields approximately 72,000 clones, approximately 85% seen once. The material sequenced was peripheral blood. Receptors were obtained from a woman at least 80 years old with active or convalescent COVID-19.

The sample holds many counts of this clone. The genes are TRBV5-8 and TRBJ1-6, with TRBD1 matching over 9 bases. V trimming: 6 bases; J trimming: 7 bases; junction bases outside the gene matches: 23. This CDR3 has 20 amino acids. CDR1 is SGHTS and CDR2 is YDEGEE in the germline V gene. This CDR3 reads CASTTPGQGIVGSRNSPLHF. In DNA form, the CDR3 reads TGTGCCAGCACCACTCCGGGACAGGGAATCGTTGGCTCCCGGAATTCACCCCTCCACTTT.

The rearrangement links TRBV3-1 (or the pseudogene TRBV3-2) to TRBJ2-2; D uncertain. V was shortened by 2 bases and J by 6 bases, with 13 bases between the two germline ends. The V gene's germline CDR1 is LGHDT and CDR2 YNNKEL (reference sequence). The CDR3 covers 15 residues. The CDR3 DNA follows: TGTGCCAGCAGCCAAACGGGTCCTGGAGCCGGGGAGCTGTTTTTT. Amino acids: CASSQTGPGAGELFF.

The chain combines TRBV18 with TRBJ1-1; 8 bases are shared with TRBD1. Looked up from germline, CDR1 is KGHSH and CDR2 is LQKENI. With V trimmed by 1 base and J by 12 bases, 10 bases remained unmatched. The CDR3 consists of 14 residues. CDR3 nucleotides: TGTGCCAGCTCACCACGAAGACAGGGGAGGACGTCTTTCTTT. Translated, it gives CASSPRRQGRTSFF. Combining the CDR3 with reference TRBV18 and TRBJ1-1 gives the whole variable domain NAGVMQNPRHLVRRRGQEARLRCSPMKGHSHVYWYRQLPEEGLKFMVYLQKENIIDESGMPKERFSAEFPKEGPSILRIQQVVRGDSAAYFCASSPRRQGRTSFFGQGTRLTVV.

This clone was detected only a few times. The chain is built from TRBV4-1 and TRBJ1-5, with 7 bases matching TRBD1. CDR1 is MGHRA and CDR2 is YSYEKL in the germline V gene. The CDR3 consists of 18 residues. The V gene end was trimmed by 1 base and the J gene end by 2 bases; junction bases not matched to a gene: 11. The CDR3 reads CASSQVGTVSSGNQPQHF. CDR3 DNA: TGCGCCAGCAGCCAAGTCGGGACAGTTTCTAGCGGCAATCAGCCCCAGCATTTT.

CDR3 residues: CASSLSGGNTGELFF. DNA for the CDR3: TGTGCCAGCAGCTTGTCAGGGGGTAACACCGGGGAGCTGTTTTTT. The genes are TRBV7-2 and TRBJ2-2; 7 positions agree with TRBD1. Germline V gene sequence: CDR1 SGHTA, CDR2 FQGNSA. The CDR3 has 15 amino acids. V lost 3 bases and J lost 2; bases outside the gene matches: 3.

The chain is built from TRBV3-1 (or the pseudogene TRBV3-2) and TRBJ1-5; D ambiguous. The CDR3 sequence is 14 residues long. V lost 0 bases, J lost 6 bases, and 9 bases lay in between. Per the germline V gene, CDR1 is LGHDT and CDR2 is YNNKEL (reference sequence). CDR3 amino acids: CASSQDAAGQPQHF. Written as DNA, the CDR3 is TGTGCCAGCAGCCAAGATGCAGCGGGTCAGCCCCAGCATTTT.

V usage is TRBV6-6 and J usage is TRBJ1-1, with D possibly being TRBD1 (6 bases). Germline V gene sequence: CDR1 MNHNY, CDR2 SVGAGI (reference sequence). V shed 5 bases and J shed 8 bases, with 12 bases lying between them. This CDR3 has 12 amino acids. This CDR3 reads CASSLTGTEAFF. CDR3 coding DNA: TGTGCCAGCAGTCTTACAGGGACGGAAGCTTTCTTT.

The chain couples TRBV11-2 to TRBJ1-4; D unclear. Trimming pared 3 bases from V and 8 bases from J, leaving 7 bases between. CDR1 and CDR2 (germline): SGHAT, FQNNGV. The CDR3 consists of 12 residues. The CDR3 loop is CASSFSSEKLFF. The DNA of the CDR3 is TGTGCCAGCAGCTTCTCGTCCGAAAAACTGTTTTTT.

The chain links TRBV4-3 to TRBJ1-2; D may be TRBD1 (6 bases). This CDR3 contains 14 residues. V dropped 4 bases and J dropped 2 bases, with 11 bases sitting between them. In germline, CDR1 is LGHNA, CDR2 YSLEER. The DNA for the CDR3 is TGCGCCAGCAGCCCGGATCAGGGGAACTATGGCTACACCTTC. Residues: CASSPDQGNYGYTF.

This clone appeared a single time. The V gene is TRBV5-1, the J gene TRBJ2-5, with 8 bases aligning to TRBD1. This CDR3 has 17 residues. Germline V gene data show CDR1 as SGHRS and CDR2 as YFSETQ. J gave up 5 bases and V 4 bases, and 16 bases lay outside the gene matches. The CDR3 region has the DNA TGCGCCAGCAGCCCGGGGACAGGAGGGACGACGGCGGAGACCCAGTACTTC. Its translation is CASSPGTGGTTAETQYF.

The chain uses TRBV27 and TRBJ1-5; D may be TRBD1 (5 bases). V shed 7 bases and J shed 7 bases, with 17 bases lying between them. This CDR3 has 14 amino acids. Germline V CDR1 and CDR2: MNHEY, SMNVEV (reference sequence). CDR3 region: CASTSLSGQQPQHF. Written as DNA, the CDR3 is TGTGCCAGCACTTCCTTATCAGGACAACAGCCCCAGCATTTT.

This clone was observed once. The chain is built from TRBV2 and TRBJ1-2, with TRBD1 identical over 7 bases. V gave up 5 bases and J gave up 7 bases; unmatched junction bases: 13. This CDR3 has 15 residues. The germline V gene encodes CDR1 SNHLY and CDR2 FYNNEI. CDR3 region: CASSRSRGQEVGYTF. DNA for the CDR3: TGTGCCAGCAGTCGCTCACGAGGACAGGAGGTTGGCTACACCTTC.

This clone was counted a few times. This chain uses TRBV25-1 with TRBJ2-2; 14 bases match TRBD2. V trimming: 7 bases; J trimming: 4 bases; junction bases outside the gene matches: 5. The germline V gene encodes CDR1 MGHDK and CDR2 SYGVNS. The CDR3 covers 16 residues. The CDR3 DNA follows: TGTGCCAGCACCGGGACTAGCGGGGGTGGCACCGGGGAGCTGTTTTTT. Translated: CASTGTSGGGTGELFF.

V is TRBV27 and J is TRBJ1-3, with D hard to call. Germline loops: CDR1 MNHEY, CDR2 SMNVEV (reference sequence). The V gene lost 2 bases and the J gene lost 4 bases, with 6 bases spanning the gap. The CDR3 is 13 residues long. The CDR3 reads CASSLTRGNTIYF. CDR3 DNA sequence: TGTGCCAGCAGTTTAACTCGGGGAAACACCATATATTTT.

This clone was seen a handful of times. V is TRBV6-5 and J is TRBJ1-5; 7 positions match TRBD1. This CDR3 comprises 13 residues. The J segment lost 4 bases and the V segment lost 5 bases, leaving 2 bases of the junction unmatched. The germline V gene encodes CDR1 MNHEY and CDR2 SVGAGI. CDR3 loop: CASSMTGNQPQHF. DNA for the CDR3: TGTGCCAGCAGTATGACAGGGAATCAGCCCCAGCATTTT.